Listed below are T cell receptor beta chains from one sample, sequenced in a study of CD8 T cells in Susac syndrome. TCRdb reanalysed the immunoSEQ multiplex PCR reads using MiXCR and keeps one entry per CDR3 protein. Of 250,000 to 300,000 distinct CDR3 sequences listed, about 85% were seen once; the top ten hold about 0.11%. The material sequenced was CD8+ T cells from PBMCs. The source is a human donor with multiple sclerosis. CDR3s include the opening cysteine and the closing phenylalanine or tryptophan. D genes are given only for firm matches. Size is stated for part of the rows, as once, few or many counts, or as a class when the clone is expanded.

d_call	v_call	clone_size	j_call	cdr3_nt	cdr3_aa
.	TRBV28	.	TRBJ1-4	TGTGCCAGCAGTCCACTCCGGGACCAACGTGAAAAACTGTTTTTT	CASSPLRDQREKLFF
TRBD2	TRBV28	.	TRBJ2-7	TGTGCCAGCAGTTTTCTTTCTAGCGGGAGCTCCTACGAGCAGTACTTC	CASSFLSSGSSYEQYF
.	TRBV20-1	.	TRBJ2-5	TGCAGTGCTAACTCCAATGGCGAGCAAGAGACCCAGTACTTC	CSANSNGEQETQYF
.	TRBV15	.	TRBJ2-5	TGTGCCACCAGCATAGCCGGGATACAAGAGACCCAGTACTTC	CATSIAGIQETQYF
.	TRBV28	few	TRBJ1-5	TGTGCCAGCAGTCCAGACAGCTTAAATCAGCCCCAGCATTTT	CASSPDSLNQPQHF
.	TRBV28	.	TRBJ2-1	TGTGCCAGCAGTTCCCCCGGGACCGTTCCCGCTTTTGGGCAGTTCTTC	CASSSPGTVPAFGQFF
.	TRBV6-1	once	TRBJ1-1	TGTGCCAGCACCCTATTCTCGGGCACTGAAGCTTTCTTT	CASTLFSGTEAFF
TRBD2	TRBV5-6	.	TRBJ2-2	TGTGCCAGCAGTGACGAGCGGGAAGGGGAGCTGTTTTTT	CASSDEREGELFF
.	TRBV27	.	TRBJ1-1	TGTGCCAGCAGTTTAGCCGGATTATACACTGAAGCTTTCTTT	CASSLAGLYTEAFF
.	TRBV13	.	TRBJ2-1	TGTGCCAGCAGCTTAGGCCTAGGATTTGGGTCTTCCTACAATGAGCAGTTCTTC	CASSLGLGFGSSYNEQFF
.	TRBV27	.	TRBJ2-6	TGTGCCAGCACCCCGGGGTACTCTGGGGCCAACGTCCTGACTTTC	CASTPGYSGANVLTF
TRBD2	TRBV7-9	.	TRBJ2-7	TGTGCCAGCAGTTTGGGCCTAGCGGGAGAACAGTACTTC	CASSLGLAGEQYF
.	TRBV7-9	few	TRBJ2-7	TGTGCCAGCAGCTCCTCCTCCGGGAGCTCCTACGAGCAGTACTTC	CASSSSSGSSYEQYF
.	TRBV23-1	.	TRBJ2-7	TGCGCCAGCAGTCAATCTAACAGGGACCACGAGCAGTACTTC	CASSQSNRDHEQYF
.	TRBV9	few	TRBJ2-7	TGTGCCAGCAGCGGCTCGTCCTACGAGCAGTACTTC	CASSGSSYEQYF
.	TRBV10-3	.	TRBJ1-2	TGTGCCATCCGGGGGGCTGTAATGAACTATGGCTACACCTTC	CAIRGAVMNYGYTF
TRBD2	TRBV4-2	.	TRBJ2-5	TGTGCCAGCAGCCAAGAACGACTAGCGGCAACGACCCAGTACTTC	CASSQERLAATTQYF
.	TRBV7-8	.	TRBJ1-2	TGTGCCAGCAGCCCTTATTCGAGGGATTGGTCGGTTAACTATGGCTACACCTTC	CASSPYSRDWSVNYGYTF
TRBD1	TRBV30	.	TRBJ2-7	TGTGCCTGGACACCCCGGACAGGGTCCCACGAGCAGTACTTC	CAWTPRTGSHEQYF
.	TRBV4-1	.	TRBJ2-1	TGCGCCAGCAGCCAAGATCTCGAGGGGCGAGCCTACAATGAGCAGTTCTTC	CASSQDLEGRAYNEQFF
.	TRBV28	.	TRBJ2-7	TGTGCCACCACCGGACTACCGACCTACGAGCAGTACTTC	CATTGLPTYEQYF